The T cell receptor (beta chain) under discussion was sequenced for a study of blood T cell repertoires in COVID-19. Study summary: The United States, Italy and Spain provided the acute and convalescent COVID-19 samples. The analysed material was cDNA or gDNA that came from T cells, B-cell-depleted T cells, or PBMCs.

Original methodology: By means of reference gene primer amplification, nucleated cell counts were estimated. Here immunoSEQ multiplex PCR was the method, and the copy in TCRdb shows in-frame clones only, minus some. The V and J calls and clone size were taken over from that table, and D and trimming were inferred from the DNA. The sample lists roughly 250,000 clones, about 85% occurring once. Germline V CDR1 and CDR2: SGHAT, FQNNGV. V lost 1 base to trimming and J lost 3 bases, with 6 bases between them. The CDR3 loop spans 13 amino acids. The V call is TRBV11-2, the J call TRBJ2-5; D call uncertain. This clonotype was obtained from a man between 60 and 75 years old who had recovered from COVID-19. Sample: peripheral blood. The CDR3 region is CASSLVYKETQYF. In DNA, the CDR3 is TGTGCCAGCAGCTTAGTTTACAAAGAGACCCAGTACTTC.